The following is a T cell receptor (beta chain) sequence with its context. Its antigen is currently not known. One base away there is no much larger clone; base qualities are not given. Unmatched junction bases come to 3, with V trimmed by 3 bases and J by 0 bases. Reading the germline V gene gives CDR1 SGHDT and CDR2 YYEEEE. Counted from cysteine to phenylalanine, this CDR3 has 16 amino acids. The sequence is cut down to CDR3 DNA, 48 bases in frame from base 1. This sample's time point label indicates: blood 4 weeks post-SBRT, at nephrectomy. The label giving this sample's treatment or condition can be read as: 15 Gy SBRT to primary tumor, nephrectomy 4 weeks later. The samples were drawn from a clinical trial, where primary renal cell carcinomas were treated with 15 Gy of stereotactic body radiation therapy and then removed by nephrectomy 4 weeks afterward. Serial peripheral blood from radiation-treated patients was sampled at baseline, 2 weeks and 4 weeks after SBRT to track tumor-enriched clonotypes. Every patient's renal cell carcinoma showed clear cell pathology. Genomic DNA for TCR sequencing was prepared using the QIAamp DNA Blood Mini Kit (Qiagen). Only samples passing all quality control checks were included in the analyses.

TCR beta libraries were generated from genomic DNA with the immunoSEQ kit, following the manufacturer's recommendations. To prepare the libraries, a first multiplex PCR with proprietary primers was run, followed by a second PCR that added unique barcodes, and a bead cleanup was done after each round. A positive control reaction and a negative control reaction, both provided in the kit, were run with every batch of samples. The final libraries were assessed on an Agilent 4200 TapeStation D1000 ScreenTape, pooled by volume, and quantified by qPCR. Sequencing ran on an Illumina NextSeq500 with a MidOutput 150-cycle cartridge, using 156 Read1 and 15 Index1 cycles with kit custom primers. The pooled library was loaded at roughly 1 pM, and approximately 18% PhiX control was spiked in. The study's processing was this. Vendor-processed data were analyzed in R, and a clonotype was defined as all T cells sharing the same CDR3 nucleotide sequence. For clone abundance analyses, frequencies were normalized to the 10,000 most abundant clones in each sample. Before analysis, public T cell clones were removed, and these numbered fewer than five per sample on average. Tumor-enriched clonotypes and baseline blood-enriched clonotypes were defined as those with an abundance difference of at least 32-fold between compartments. A beta-binomial differential abundance model was used to identify clonotypes that were expanded or contracted between blood time points. Tumor-blood repertoire similarity was measured with the Baroni-Urbani and Buser coefficient, and group comparisons used two-tailed Wilcoxon tests in R. TCRdb retrieved this table from immuneACCESS and kept in-frame rearrangements only. Not all clones are present; in checked studies, unresolved V genes account for under half, and no reason is known for the remainder. V and J calls and clone size follow that table, whereas D and trimming were derived from the DNA. Across this sample there are around 99,000 clones, with approximately 80% seen only once. Approximately 7.2% of the sample is in the top ten clones.

This specimen comes from a study of radiation and T cells in renal cell carcinoma (dated by TCRdb to the early 2020s). About the study as a whole: A total of approximately 53 samples underwent TCR beta sequencing, made up of roughly 26 tumors and about 27 peripheral blood samples. In the roughly 49 samples combined, about 4 million unique CDR3 nucleotide sequences were found, encoding roughly 3,000,000 unique CDR3 amino acid sequences. The final blood draw took place at 4 weeks after radiation, the same time as nephrectomy. What the study reported, not specific to this receptor: An increase in top tumor clonotypes in blood was observed from baseline to 2 weeks post-radiation, followed by contraction by 4 weeks, which was taken to suggest transient expansion of tumor-resident clones. Because pretreatment tumor biopsies were not available, the study could not determine whether clonotypes were already present within the tumor at baseline. With a single-armed trial design, the study had no way to address how radiation dose or scheduling affects the TCR repertoire. Tracking of blood repertoire dynamics stopped at four to five weeks after treatment, with no follow-up past that point.

The TCR comes from a man aged 55-75 years with renal cell carcinoma. The sequences come from blood, collected from a patient whose treatment included radiotherapy and nephrectomy. The chain is assembled from TRBV5-6 and TRBJ1-1, with 12 central nucleotides matching TRBD1. The CDR3 has the sequence CASSWGQGAMNTEAFF. The DNA is as follows: TGTGCCAGCAGCTGGGGACAGGGGGCGATGAACACTGAAGCTTTCTTT. Extended through the reference TRBV5-6 and TRBJ1-1 proteins, this CDR3 yields the full variable domain: DAGVTQSPTHLIKTRGQQVTLRCSPKSGHDTVSWYQQALGQGPQFIFQYYEEEERQRGNFPDRFSGHQFPNYSSELNVNALLLGDSALYLCASSWGQGAMNTEAFFGQGTRLTVV.